Following are 16 T cell receptor beta chains from one sample sequenced in a study of blood T cells in healthy people across ages. Next came a second PCR, run for roughly 6 to 11 cycles, which used a sample-barcoded 5' primer along with a J-beta primer mix. TCRdb called the 5' RACE reads again in MiXCR, with one record for every CDR3 protein. The table has approximately 1,700,000 distinct CDR3 sequences, 35% to 50% seen once. The sample comprised blood. Every receptor here comes from a human donor in good health.

This clonotype was seen more than once but under ten times. The junction shows a germline mismatch at one end, possibly a read error. The V and J genes are TRBV7-9 and TRBJ1-2; D remains unclear. The CDR3 is 17 amino acids. Per the germline V gene, CDR1 is SEHNR and CDR2 is FQNEAQ (reference sequence). The CDR3 DNA reads TGTGCCAGCAGCTTTGTACAAAACAGTGCCCGTAACTATGGCCACACCTTC. It yields the protein CASSFVQNSARNYGHTF.

The genes are TRBV20-1 and TRBJ2-7, with 7 bases that match TRBD2. The CDR3 runs 13 residues. J lost 5 bases, V lost 3 bases, and 7 bases had no gene match. Germline loops: CDR1 DFQATT, CDR2 SNEGSKA (reference sequence). CDR3 nucleotides: TGCAGTGCTAGTTCTGCGGGGGTGAACGAGCAGTACTTC. This gives the protein CSASSAGVNEQYF.

V is TRBV4-1 and J is TRBJ1-1; TRBD1 might be the D (6 bases). Looked up from germline, CDR1 is MGHRA and CDR2 is YSYEKL. Trimming took off 0 bases at V and 0 bases at J, with 11 bases between the two ends. This CDR3 region has 16 residues. The CDR3: CASSQEQGILNTEAFF. In nucleotides, the CDR3 is TGCGCCAGCAGCCAAGAACAGGGAATATTGAACACTGAAGCTTTCTTT.

This clonotype was counted between two and nine times. V gene TRBV6-2 or TRBV6-3 combines with J gene TRBJ1-1; D possibly corresponds to TRBD1 (5 bases). The CDR3 sequence is 15 residues long. V dropped 5 bases and J dropped 2 bases, with 15 bases sitting between them. The germline V gene has CDR1 MNHEY and CDR2 SVGEGT. The CDR3 is CASSNPDSLNTEAFF. The DNA of the CDR3 is TGTGCCAGCAGTAACCCCGACAGCTTAAACACTGAAGCTTTCTTT.

There are a few counts of this clonotype. This chain connects TRBV20-1 to TRBJ2-7, with 10 bases fitting TRBD2. V lost 5 bases and J lost 5; bases outside the gene matches: 9. This CDR3 is 14 amino acids long. Germline assignment: CDR1 DFQATT and CDR2 SNEGSKA (reference sequence). CDR3: CSAAQRGGWDEQYF. In DNA form, the CDR3 reads TGCAGTGCTGCCCAGCGGGGGGGTTGGGACGAGCAGTACTTC.

V is TRBV28 and J is TRBJ2-1; no reliable D call. Trimming took 5 bases from V and 8 from J, leaving 7 bases between them. The CDR3 contains 11 residues. Germline CDR1 MDHEN, CDR2 SYDVKM. The CDR3 protein is CASSRIYEQFF. The CDR3 DNA reads as TGTGCCAGCAGTCGTATCTATGAGCAGTTCTTC.

V usage is TRBV27 and J usage is TRBJ2-5; D is possibly TRBD2 (6 bases). This CDR3 is 16 amino acids long. The ends were cut back, 5 bases at V and 1 base at J, with 17 bases in the middle. Germline CDR1 and CDR2: MNHEY and SMNVEV (reference sequence). The CDR3 DNA reads TGTGCCAGCAGTCCACTCCAAAGGCGGGGCCAAGAGACCCAGTACTTC. The encoded protein is CASSPLQRRGQETQYF.

To note about this clonotype: A much larger clone is a single base away; this may be a read error. The genes are TRBV9 and TRBJ1-2; weak D call: TRBD1 (5 bases). The length of the CDR3 is 15 residues. Deletions cut 0 bases from V and 6 bases from J, with 15 bases between. Germline values: CDR1 SGDLS, CDR2 YYNGEE. The CDR3 loop reads CASSVADRQYHGYTF. CDR3 nucleotides: TGTGCCAGCAGCGTAGCTGACCGACAGTACCATGGCTACACCTTC. Drawing the rest from reference TRBV9 and TRBJ1-2, the complete variable domain is DSGVTQTPKHLITATGQRVTLRCSPRSGDLSVYWYQQSLDQGLQFLIQYYNGEERAKGNILERFSAQQFPDLHSELNLSSLELGDSALYFCASSVADRQYHGYTFGSGTRLTVV.

The chain is built from TRBV5-1 and TRBJ1-2, with 9 bases matching TRBD1. With V trimmed by 1 base and J by 6 bases, 4 bases remained unmatched. CDR1 is SGHRS and CDR2 is YFSETQ in the germline V gene. The CDR3 contains 14 residues. Here the CDR3 reads CASSLRDRVDGYTF. CDR3 nucleotides: TGCGCCAGCAGCTTGAGGGACAGGGTGGATGGCTACACCTTC.

This rearrangement joins TRBV30 to TRBJ1-1, with D perhaps matching TRBD1 (6 bases). V lost 1 base and J lost 3, with 9 bases in between. The CDR3 consists of 13 residues. Germline V lookup: CDR1 GTSNPN, CDR2 SVGIG (reference sequence). The CDR3 region has the DNA TGTGCCTGGAGTGGACAGGTTTACACTGAAGCTTTCTTT. This encodes CAWSGQVYTEAFF.

This sequence joins TRBV28 and TRBJ2-7; no clear D. Per germline, CDR1 MDHEN and CDR2 SYDVKM. Between the trimmed V and J ends, which lost 5 bases and 0 bases, there was a span of 8 bases. This CDR3 spans 13 amino acids. CDR3 amino acids: CASSGYSSYEQYF. Written as DNA, the CDR3 is TGTGCCAGCAGTGGGTATTCCTCCTACGAGCAGTACTTC.

The CDR3 reads CASSLDHDYGYTF. CDR3 nucleotides: TGTGCCAGCAGCTTAGATCACGACTATGGCTACACCTTC. The J gene is TRBJ1-2, the V gene TRBV7-9; D unclear. CDR3 size: 13 residues. CDR1 and CDR2 from the germline V gene are SEHNR and FQNEAQ (reference sequence). Trimming removed 1 base from V and 3 bases from J, with 6 bases in between.

This clonotype came up many times. A junction boundary mismatches the germline segment, possibly from a read error. The J gene is TRBJ2-7, the V gene TRBV7-7, with D perhaps TRBD2 (5 bases). This CDR3 has 14 amino acids. Germline V gives CDR1 SSHAT, CDR2 FNYEAQ (reference sequence). CDR3 in DNA: TGTGCTAGCAGCTTAGCTGAGGGTTCCTACGAGCAGTACTTC. Encoded protein: CASSLAEGSYEQYF.

This sequence joins TRBV7-9 and TRBJ2-4; 8 bases are shared with TRBD1. The DNA matches TRBJ2-7 better at its end, which makes the J call doubtful. The CDR3 covers 14 residues. The V gene's germline CDR1 is SEHNR and CDR2 FQNEAQ (reference sequence). The CDR3 spells CASSQDRVTHEQYF. CDR3 nucleotide sequence: TGTGCCAGCAGCCAGGACAGGGTAACCCACGAGCAGTACTTC.

This clonotype was counted once. The chain uses TRBV29-1 and TRBJ2-7; D gene uncertain. The CDR3 runs to 13 residues. V lost 3 bases to trimming and J lost 0 bases, with 9 bases between them. CDR1 and CDR2 (germline): SQVTM, ANQGSEA. The CDR3 DNA follows: TGCAGCGTTGACACTCGAAACTCCTACGAGCAGTACTTC. This sequence encodes CSVDTRNSYEQYF.

The V gene is TRBV20-1, the J gene TRBJ2-7, with TRBD2 as a possible D gene (5 bases). Germline V lookup: CDR1 DFQATT, CDR2 SNEGSKA (reference sequence). The V gene lost 7 bases and the J gene lost 1 base, with 20 bases spanning the gap. The CDR3 loop spans 15 amino acids. The CDR3 is CSVADAGRASYEQYF. The CDR3 DNA reads as TGCAGTGTCGCAGACGCGGGTAGGGCATCCTACGAGCAGTACTTC.